The T cell receptor (beta chain) described here comes from a study of blood T cell repertoires in COVID-19. Study-level background: COVID-19 samples from acute and convalescent phases originated in the United States, Italy and Spain. Nucleic acid was either cDNA or gDNA, and it came from T cells, B-cell-depleted T cells, or PBMCs.

In the source study's methods: Cell counts per sample came from amplifying reference gene primers. TCRdb's table, derived via immunoSEQ multiplex PCR, lists solely in-frame clones and lacks some. The DNA was the basis for D and trimming; V, J and clone size are from that table. The data hold 95,000 to 110,000 clones, with 80% to 85% observed a single time. This clone was recorded once. Sequence at one end of the junction differs from germline and may be a read error. The length of the CDR3 is 14 residues. Germline-derived CDR1 and CDR2 are KGHSH and LQKENI. The source material was peripheral blood. The V call is TRBV18, the J call TRBJ2-7, with 9 positions matching TRBD1. This clonotype was sampled from a human donor in a cohort sampled during active COVID-19. The CDR3 reads CASSPQGATYEQYF. The DNA of the CDR3 is TGTGCCAGCTCCCCACAGGGGGCCACCTACGAGCAGTACTTC.